Described below is a single TCR beta chain sequence and its context. One end of the junction does not line up with germline, which may come from a read error. These data belong to a study of blood T cells in healthy people across ages. Total RNA was isolated from each sample in quantities of at least 5 micrograms. CDR1 is KGHSH, CDR2 LQKENI, per germline. The CDR3 consists of 13 residues. A second roughly 6 to 11 cycle PCR used barcoded and J-beta primers. CDR3-containing paired-end reads numbered at least 2.5 million in each sample. From the 5' RACE reads, TCRdb called clonotypes with MiXCR, one entry per CDR3 protein. The top ten clones hold 7% to 9% of a sample with about 1,500,000 distinct CDR3 sequences, 25% to 30% of them seen once.

The V gene is TRBV18, the J gene TRBJ2-5; D is perhaps TRBD2 (6 bases). Sequenced material: blood. This TCR was sampled from a woman in her 30s in good health. CDR3 in DNA: TGTACCAGTTCCTCTAGCGCTCAAGAGACCCAGTACTTC. It encodes CTSSSSAQETQYF. Supplemented by reference TRBV18 and TRBJ2-5, the full variable domain reads NAGVMQNPRHLVRRRGQEARLRCSPMKGHSHVYWYRQLPEEGLKFMVYLQKENIIDESGMPKERFSAEFPKEGPSILRIQQVVRGDSAAYFCTSSSSAQETQYFGPGTRLLVL.